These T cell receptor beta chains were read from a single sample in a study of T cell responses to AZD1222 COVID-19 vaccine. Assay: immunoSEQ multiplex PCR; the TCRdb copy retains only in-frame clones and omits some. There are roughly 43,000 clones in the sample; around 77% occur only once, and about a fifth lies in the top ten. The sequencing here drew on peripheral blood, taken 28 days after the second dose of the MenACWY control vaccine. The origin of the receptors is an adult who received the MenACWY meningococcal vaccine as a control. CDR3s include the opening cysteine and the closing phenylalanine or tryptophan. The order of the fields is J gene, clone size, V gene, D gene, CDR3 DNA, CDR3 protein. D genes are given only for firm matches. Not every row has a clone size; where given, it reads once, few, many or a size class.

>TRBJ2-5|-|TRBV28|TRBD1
TGTGCCAGCAGTTCCAGGGGGTTCCAAGAGACCCAGTACTTC
CASSSRGFQETQYF
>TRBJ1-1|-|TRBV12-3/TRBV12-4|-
TGTGCCAGCAGTTTAGGGCTTACCCAACCTTTCTTT
CASSLGLTQPFF
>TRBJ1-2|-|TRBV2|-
TGTGCCAGCAGTACCGGGACGGCGAGTGGCTACACCTTC
CASSTGTASGYTF
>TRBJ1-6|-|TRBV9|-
TGTGCCAGCAGCGTAGACGGGCAATATAATTCACCCCTCCACTTT
CASSVDGQYNSPLHF
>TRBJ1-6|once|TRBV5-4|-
TGTGCCAGCAGCATGATAGAAAGGGATTCACCCCTCCACTTT
CASSMIERDSPLHF
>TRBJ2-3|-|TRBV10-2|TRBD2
TGCGCCAGCAGGAGGGAGGGCGCAGATACGCAGTATTTT
CASRREGADTQYF
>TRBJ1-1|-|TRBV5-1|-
TGCGCCAGCAGCCCGGACGCCGTCCGGACTGAAGCTTTCTTT
CASSPDAVRTEAFF
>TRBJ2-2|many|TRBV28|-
TGTGCCAGCACCAACATTCCCTTTGAGGGAGTAAACACCGGGGAGCTGTTTTTT
CASTNIPFEGVNTGELFF
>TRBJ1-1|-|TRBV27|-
TGTGCCAGCAGTTTATCGTACGGTAACACTGAAGCTTTCTTT
CASSLSYGNTEAFF
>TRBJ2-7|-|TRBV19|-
TGTGCCAGTAGTATGTGGGACGGAACCGGCGAGCAGTACTTC
CASSMWDGTGEQYF
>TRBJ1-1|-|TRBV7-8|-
TGTGCCAGCAGCTTTAGTGACGGGAACACTGAAGCTTTCTTT
CASSFSDGNTEAFF
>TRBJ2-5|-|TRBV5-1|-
TGCGCCAGCAGCTTGGAGCCTCACCGGGACACTTTTTACCAAGAGACCCAGTACTTC
CASSLEPHRDTFYQETQYF
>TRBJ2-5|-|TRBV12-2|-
TGTGCAAGTCGCTTAATCAAGAACGGACTAGTACAAGAGACCCAGTACTTC
CASRLIKNGLVQETQYF
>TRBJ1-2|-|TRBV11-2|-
TGTGCCAGCAGCTCAGGGCCCTATGGCTACACCTTC
CASSSGPYGYTF
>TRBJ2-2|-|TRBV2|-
TGTGCCAGCAGTGGGGCTGACACCGGGGAGCTGTTTTTT
CASSGADTGELFF
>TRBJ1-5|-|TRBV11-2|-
TGTGCCAGCAGCATGTCGGGGCAGCCCAATCAGCCCCAGCATTTT
CASSMSGQPNQPQHF
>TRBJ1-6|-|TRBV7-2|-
TGTGCCAGCAGCTTAGTCACTCGTGGTAGTTCACCCCTCCACTTT
CASSLVTRGSSPLHF
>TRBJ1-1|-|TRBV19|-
TGTGCCAGTACTGACGGTAGAGAAGCTTTCTTT
CASTDGREAFF
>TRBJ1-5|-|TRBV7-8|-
TGTGCCAGCAGCTTAGTGGACAGAAGCAATCAGCCCCAGCATTTT
CASSLVDRSNQPQHF
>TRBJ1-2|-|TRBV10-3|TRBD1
TGTGCCATCAGTGGGACAGGGCTCTATGGCTACACCTTC
CAISGTGLYGYTF
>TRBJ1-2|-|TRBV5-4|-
TGTGCCAGCAGCAGGGACACCCAGGGGTATGGCTACACCTTC
CASSRDTQGYGYTF
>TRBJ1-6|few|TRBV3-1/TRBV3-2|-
TGTGCCAGCAGCCAATATAATCTCGGCAGTTCACCCCTCCACTTT
CASSQYNLGSSPLHF
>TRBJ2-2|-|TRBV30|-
TGTGCCTGGAGAGGGGCCAGCAGAAAAAGTCAGAACACCGGGGAGCTGTTTTTT
CAWRGASRKSQNTGELFF
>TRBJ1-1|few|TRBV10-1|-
TGCGCCAGCAGTGGATTGGGCAGGGTTGAAGCTTTCTTT
CASSGLGRVEAFF
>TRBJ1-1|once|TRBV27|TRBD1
TGTGCCAGCAGCGGGGACAGCCCCCCTGAAGCTTTCTTT
CASSGDSPPEAFF
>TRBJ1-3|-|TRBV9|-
TGTGCCAGCAGCGTGAGCGACCGCTCTGGAAACACCATATATTTT
CASSVSDRSGNTIYF
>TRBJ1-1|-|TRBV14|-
TGTGCCAGCAGCCTGCAGCCGCCCAACACTGAAGCTTTCTTT
CASSLQPPNTEAFF
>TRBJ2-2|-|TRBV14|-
TGTGCCAGCAGAAAGGAGCTCACCGGGGAGCTGTTTTTT
CASRKELTGELFF
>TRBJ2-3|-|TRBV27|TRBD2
TGTGCCAGCAGGGGGACTAGCGGAGGCAGGGATACGCAGTATTTT
CASRGTSGGRDTQYF
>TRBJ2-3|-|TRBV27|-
TGTGCCAGCAGTTTCGGGGTAGCGGCCTTAGATACGCAGTATTTT
CASSFGVAALDTQYF
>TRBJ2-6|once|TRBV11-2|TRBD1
TGTGCCAGCAGCTGGGACAGGGCTGGGGCCAACGTCCTGACTTTC
CASSWDRAGANVLTF
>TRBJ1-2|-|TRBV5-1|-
TGCGCCAGCAGCTTGAGAGGGGGCTATGGCTACACCTTC
CASSLRGGYGYTF
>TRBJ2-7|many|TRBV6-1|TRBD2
TGTGCCAGCAGTGCCGGGACTAGCGGGAGACGCGCCGAGCAGTACTTC
CASSAGTSGRRAEQYF
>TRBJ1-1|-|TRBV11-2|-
TGTGCCAGCAGTCGACGACGACAGGCGAACACTGAAGCTTTCTTT
CASSRRRQANTEAFF
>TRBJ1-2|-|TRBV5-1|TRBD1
TGCGCCAGCAGCCCACTGGCGGGACAGAAGAACTATGGCTACACCTTC
CASSPLAGQKNYGYTF
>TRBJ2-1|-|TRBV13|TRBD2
TGTGCCAGCAGTTGGCGACTAGCGGGACGCCTCTATGAGCAGTTCTTC
CASSWRLAGRLYEQFF
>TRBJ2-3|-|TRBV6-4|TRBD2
TGTGCCAGCAGCCTCGGGGGGACCTCAGATACGCAGTATTTT
CASSLGGTSDTQYF
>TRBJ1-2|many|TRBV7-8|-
TGTGCCAGCAGCTTGAACAGGGCTGGCGGCTACACCTTC
CASSLNRAGGYTF
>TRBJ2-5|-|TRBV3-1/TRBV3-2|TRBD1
TGTGCCAGCAGTCTCGTCGGGACAGAAGAGACCCAGTACTTC
CASSLVGTEETQYF